This TCR beta chain was captured in a study of blood T cells in healthy people across ages (dated by TCRdb to 2013 to 2016). Regarding the study in general: Template switching captured roughly one uniquely barcoded TCR beta cDNA molecule per two T cells in model experiments. The study analyzed two additional independent replicas of 1 million unique cDNA reads from the same blood draw for two donors, one aged 18 to 30 and one aged 80 or older. Age-related changes in TCR beta repertoire diversity were measured in the study by deep sequencing normalized with unique cDNA molecular identifiers. Donors were grouped into four age groups: young (average about 15 years), middle-aged (39), aged (about 60) and long-lived (around 80).

From the cysteine through the phenylalanine, the CDR3 covers 13 amino acids. Just CDR3 DNA is preserved here, 39 bases in frame from base 1. Per the germline V gene, KGHSH is the CDR1 and LQKENI is the CDR2. Trimming at the junction amounts to 4 bases on V and 6 bases on J, and the germline ends lie 12 bases apart. A note on this clonotype: Its antigen remains unidentified. The sample holds no much larger clone one base away, and base qualities are not on file.

The roughly 39 donors, aged 6 to 90 years, were systemically healthy Caucasian individuals from Russia. Each donor gave ten milliliters of peripheral blood, drawn into EDTA-treated Vacutainer tubes. Ficoll-Paque density-gradient centrifugation was used to isolate PBMCs, with at least 7 million per sample. Total RNA, at least 5 micrograms per sample, was extracted from PBMCs with Trizol reagent. Naive CD45RAhigh/CD27high T cell percentages were measured by flow cytometry on a PBMC aliquot from every donor. The paper as a whole reports these results and caveats: As age increased, observed TCR beta diversity per million T cells dropped in a roughly linear way, and a significant reduction was already evident by age roughly 40. The long-lived group showed more naive CD4+ T cells, fewer expanded clones and increased TCR diversity than the aged group, suggesting age selection. Donor CMV infection status was unknown, potentially confounding age-related changes in expanded clonotypes. Since profiling was done on bulk unsorted PBMCs, naive and antigen-experienced compartments could not be conclusively compared. Estimates of total diversity from one million sequenced T cells were regarded as lower bounds and underestimates. A strong correlation was found between observed TCR beta diversity and the percentage of naive T cells measured by flow cytometry.

Library preparation was by 5' RACE. The sequencer listed for this sample is Illumina HiSeq 2500. A second about 7 to 11 cycle PCR used a sample-barcoded 5' primer and a J-beta primer mix. Each TCR beta cDNA molecule received a unique molecular identifier from a template-switch 5' adaptor carrying 12 random nucleotides. Each sample yielded at least 2.5 million CDR3-containing paired-end reads. The Mint cDNA synthesis kit, primed by a TRBC-specific oligonucleotide, was used to synthesize first-strand cDNA from all RNA. Following uracil-DNA glycosylase treatment, a first 18-cycle PCR with universal primers M1SS and BC2_uni_R was performed on all cDNA. On the authors' methods: Normalization of each sample was performed by random selection of 1 million high-quality reads, each carrying a distinct molecular identifier. Reads sharing molecular identifiers were discarded rather than binned into consensus sequences. MiTCR, with a Q25 quality threshold and the strictest error-elimination algorithm, was used for CDR3 identification, clonotype clustering and error correction. Lower-bound total TCR beta diversity was estimated with a nonparametric unseen species model using Euler transformation. Using fastp trimming at Q25 and MiXCR clonotype assembly, TCRdb reanalyzed the public sequencing data and kept in-frame beta chains. A single entry per CDR3 protein holds the most common genes and DNA from its merged rows. TCRdb, rather than the study authors, made the V and J calls. This sample has 900,000 to 950,000 distinct CDR3 sequences in its table, and roughly 28% of those were observed once. More than 8.5% of the sample is taken by the ten largest.

These same records also appear under a second study, on T cells of mothers and their children. From that second study: Nine systemically healthy Caucasian individuals, comprising three mothers and their six children, were included as donors. cDNA synthesis used all of the extracted RNA, with approximately 1.6 ug of RNA in each 15 ul reaction. In the second PCR, the M1S primer added sample barcodes and 2-4 random nucleotides. Over 8.5 million TCR beta CDR3 reads were obtained for each mother, and 2.5 million to 3 million reads were obtained for each child. Thymic selection similarly shapes TCR recombination output in related and unrelated pairs, with minor effect from inherited differences. Normalized repertoire overlap was always slightly but never significantly higher in related than unrelated mother-child pairs. No persistent microchimeric T cell clones were detected, at a sensitivity of 90 to 100 clones per million clonotypes. Deep NGS was used in the study to compare the TCR beta repertoires of mothers and children and to look for features that separate related mother-child pairs from unrelated individuals. On average, the children were about 10 +/- 4 years old, while the mothers were around 40 +/- 4 years old. After adapter ligation with NEBNext reagents, the libraries were sequenced on Illumina HiSeq 2000 with 100+100 nt paired-end reads. To prevent cross-contamination, the mother and child libraries were prepared one month apart and sequenced in separate runs. For each donor, somewhere between about 450,000 and 2,000,000 distinct TCR beta clonotypes were identified. Naive TCR beta clonotypes were estimated from low-frequency clonotypes matched to each donor's FACS-determined naive share, without sorting.

The chain joins TRBV18 to TRBJ1-2; the D gene is possibly TRBD1, with 6 bases matching. The sample comprised blood. The sequence was collected from a middle-aged woman in good health. The sequenced DNA is TGTGCCAGCTCACGGCTACAGGGTGATGGCTACACCTTC. Its translation is CASSRLQGDGYTF. With all but the CDR3 taken from the reference TRBV18 and TRBJ1-2 genes, the full variable domain is: NAGVMQNPRHLVRRRGQEARLRCSPMKGHSHVYWYRQLPEEGLKFMVYLQKENIIDESGMPKERFSAEFPKEGPSILRIQQVVRGDSAAYFCASSRLQGDGYTFGSGTRLTVV.